The 16 T cell receptor beta chains in this list originate from one sample, sequenced in a study of blood T cell repertoires in COVID-19. TCRdb keeps only in-frame clones here, not all; method: immunoSEQ multiplex PCR. The table has 200,000 to 250,000 clones, 84% seen once. The material sequenced was peripheral blood. These receptors were obtained from a woman over 75 with COVID-19, enrolled during active disease.

The chain combines TRBV5-5 with TRBJ2-1; D is perhaps TRBD1 (7 bases). The length of the CDR3 is 15 residues. The germline V and J ends were trimmed by 3 bases and 4 bases, with 14 bases remaining between them. The germline V gene has CDR1 SGHKS and CDR2 YYEKEE (reference sequence). This CDR3 reads CASSSEGTVYNEQFF. CDR3 nucleotides: TGTGCCAGCAGCTCGGAGGGGACAGTATACAATGAGCAGTTCTTC.

This rearrangement joins TRBV19 to TRBJ2-2; 7 bases agree with TRBD2. Germline CDR1 reads LNHDA; CDR2 reads SQIVND (reference sequence). The trim removed 5 bases at V and 3 bases at J, leaving 6 bases unmatched. The CDR3 has 15 amino acids. The CDR3: CASSGASGYTGELFF. CDR3 sequence (DNA): TGTGCCAGTAGTGGAGCTAGCGGTTACACCGGGGAGCTGTTTTTT.

This clone was recorded once. The chain couples TRBV4-2 to TRBJ2-3; D is perhaps TRBD2 (5 bases). CDR1 LGHNA and CDR2 YNFKEQ come from the germline V gene. The CDR3 extends over 18 amino acids. The V end was cut by 0 bases, the J end by 0 bases, with 16 bases between. CDR3 nucleotide sequence: TGTGCCAGCAGCCAAGAAGTCTGGAGCGGAGGAAGCACAGATACGCAGTATTTT. Protein product: CASSQEVWSGGSTDTQYF.

This clone was detected only once. The gene calls are TRBV6-6 and TRBJ1-5; no firm D call. Trimming shortened V by 7 bases and J by 4 bases, and 11 bases separated the two germline ends. Per the germline V gene, CDR1 is MNHNY and CDR2 is SVGAGI (reference sequence). The CDR3 runs to 13 residues. For the CDR3, the DNA is TGTGCCAGCACCACGGGTATTAATCAGCCCCAGCATTTT. It is translated as CASTTGINQPQHF.

The chain recombines TRBV28 with TRBJ2-5; the match to TRBD1 covers 7 bases. The CDR3 spans 13 residues. The V gene's germline CDR1 is MDHEN and CDR2 SYDVKM. The trim removed 6 bases at V and 5 bases at J, leaving 6 bases unmatched. The CDR3, as DNA: TGTGCCAGCAGAACACAGGGGACCGAGACCCAGTACTTC. Encoded protein: CASRTQGTETQYF.

The V and J genes are TRBV5-6 and TRBJ1-2; TRBD1 might be the D (6 bases). This CDR3 has 13 amino acids. The germline V gene has CDR1 SGHDT and CDR2 YYEEEE. Trimming took off 0 bases at V and 8 bases at J, with 11 bases between the two ends. CDR3 sequence (DNA): TGTGCCAGCAGCTTGGAGGCGAGGGGGGGCTACACCTTC. Translation: CASSLEARGGYTF.

This chain joins TRBV7-9 and TRBJ2-3; 11 bases are a match to TRBD2. Germline loops: CDR1 SEHNR, CDR2 FQNEAQ (reference sequence). CDR3 length: 19 residues. Unmatched junction bases numbered 12, after V lost 1 base and J lost 3 bases. The DNA of the CDR3 is TGTGCCAGCAGCTTAGACGGCGGCATAGCGGGAGGGCCGACAGATACGCAGTATTTT. Protein product: CASSLDGGIAGGPTDTQYF.

The chain carries TRBV5-1 and TRBJ1-2; D not certain. This CDR3 has 11 residues. Germline V CDR1 and CDR2: SGHRS, YFSETQ. Trimming shortened V by 4 bases and J by 8 bases, and 9 bases separated the two germline ends. CDR3 bases: TGCGCCAGCAGCCTAGCCGGAGGCTACACCTTC. This codes for CASSLAGGYTF.

The chain employs TRBV7-8 and TRBJ1-2, with TRBD1 matching over 8 bases. Germline trimming cut 5 bases from V and 4 bases from J; bases unmatched to any gene: 6. Germline CDR1 reads SGHVS; CDR2 reads FQNEAQ. The CDR3 is made up of 14 amino acids. As DNA, the CDR3 is TGTGCCAGCAGCCAACAGGGGGGTAGCTATGGCTACACCTTC. It yields the protein CASSQQGGSYGYTF.

This clone appeared a few times. The V call is TRBV21-1, the J call TRBJ2-1; TRBD2 is the table's D call and was not checked against the DNA. TRBV21-1 is recorded as a pseudogene. The CDR3 has 12 residues. In nucleotides, the CDR3 is TGTGCCAGCAGCCTCCGTATCGATGAGCAGTTCTTC. Its translation: CASSLRIDEQFF.

V is TRBV6-4 and J is TRBJ2-3; D is possibly TRBD2 (5 bases). Germline V gives CDR1 MRHNA, CDR2 SNTAGT. Trimming cost V 8 bases and J 1 base, with 13 bases left between them. There are 14 residues in the CDR3. In DNA form, the CDR3 reads TGTGCCAGCTCCCCCGAGGAGGGCACAGATACGCAGTATTTT. Its translation: CASSPEEGTDTQYF.

V and J are TRBV10-1 and TRBJ1-6, with unresolved D. The CDR3 sequence is 14 residues long. Per germline, CDR1 WNHNN and CDR2 SYGVQD (reference sequence). V lost 5 bases, J lost 8 bases, and 13 bases lay in between. The CDR3 DNA is TGCGCCAGCAGTACCGGGCCGCGGGATTCACCCCTCCACTTT. This gives the protein CASSTGPRDSPLHF.

About this clone: Relative to the germline gene, one junction end is altered; a read error may explain this. The V gene is TRBV7-9, the J gene TRBJ1-2, with 7 positions matching TRBD1. The CDR3 is made up of 16 amino acids. Germline values: CDR1 SEHNR, CDR2 FQNEAQ (reference sequence). CDR3 amino acids: CCAAGGAGALLYGYTF. The CDR3 coding sequence is TGCTGTGCAGCAGGGGGTGCAGGAGCCTTGTTATATGGCTACACCTTC.

The chain is built from TRBV3-1 (or the pseudogene TRBV3-2) and TRBJ2-2; perhaps TRBD2 as D (5 bases). CDR3 length: 15 residues. V gave up 0 bases and J gave up 4 bases, with 9 bases separating them. Germline CDR1 reads LGHDT; CDR2 reads YNNKEL (reference sequence). The CDR3 DNA is TGTGCCAGCAGCCAAGAGATAGGGAGCACCGGGGAGCTGTTTTTT. Translated, it gives CASSQEIGSTGELFF.

The chain employs TRBV7-3 and TRBJ1-1; possibly TRBD1 for D (6 bases). The ends were cut back, 2 bases at V and 2 bases at J, with 15 bases in the middle. Looked up from germline, CDR1 is SGHTA and CDR2 is FQGTGA. The CDR3 has 16 amino acids. CDR3 bases: TGTGCCAGCAGCTTAGGTCCGGCGACAGGAAACACTGAAGCTTTCTTT. This gives the protein CASSLGPATGNTEAFF.

The rearrangement uses TRBV3-1 (or the pseudogene TRBV3-2) and TRBJ1-2, with 9 bases matching TRBD1. Germline V gene lookup returns CDR1 LGHDT and CDR2 YNNKEL (reference sequence). V lost 5 bases and J lost 5; bases outside the gene matches: 9. The CDR3 has 15 amino acids. CDR3 nucleotides: TGTGCCAGCAGCTACCCCGGGACAGGGAAGTATGGCTACACCTTC. Protein sequence: CASSYPGTGKYGYTF.